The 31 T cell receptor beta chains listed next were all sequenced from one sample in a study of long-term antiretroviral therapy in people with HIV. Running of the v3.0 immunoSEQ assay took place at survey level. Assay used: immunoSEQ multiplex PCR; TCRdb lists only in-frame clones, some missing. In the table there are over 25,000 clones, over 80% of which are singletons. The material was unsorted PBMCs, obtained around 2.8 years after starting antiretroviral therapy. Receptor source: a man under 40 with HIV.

CDR3 sequence reads: CASSLAGNTGELFF. The CDR3 region has the DNA TGTGCCAGCAGCTTAGCCGGGAACACCGGGGAGCTGTTTTTT. This sequence joins TRBV7-9 and TRBJ2-2, with unresolved D. This CDR3 is 14 amino acids long. The germline V gene encodes CDR1 SEHNR and CDR2 FQNEAQ (reference sequence). The germline V and J ends were trimmed by 0 bases and 1 base, with 3 bases remaining between them.

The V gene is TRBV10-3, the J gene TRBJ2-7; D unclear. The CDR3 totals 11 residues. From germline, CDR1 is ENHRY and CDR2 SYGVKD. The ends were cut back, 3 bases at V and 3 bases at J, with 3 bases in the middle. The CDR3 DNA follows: TGTGCCATCAGTGACCTCTACGAGCAGTACTTC. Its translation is CAISDLYEQYF.

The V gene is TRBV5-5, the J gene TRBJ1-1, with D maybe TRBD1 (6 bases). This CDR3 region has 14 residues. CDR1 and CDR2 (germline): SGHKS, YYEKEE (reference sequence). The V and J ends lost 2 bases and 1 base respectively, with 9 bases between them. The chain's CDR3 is CASSFLQGNTEAFF. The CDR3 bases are TGTGCCAGCAGCTTCTTACAGGGGAACACTGAAGCTTTCTTT. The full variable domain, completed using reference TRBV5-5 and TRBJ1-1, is DAGVTQSPTHLIKTRGQQVTLRCSPISGHKSVSWYQQVLGQGPQFIFQYYEKEERGRGNFPDRFSARQFPNYSSELNVNALLLGDSALYLCASSFLQGNTEAFFGQGTRLTVV.

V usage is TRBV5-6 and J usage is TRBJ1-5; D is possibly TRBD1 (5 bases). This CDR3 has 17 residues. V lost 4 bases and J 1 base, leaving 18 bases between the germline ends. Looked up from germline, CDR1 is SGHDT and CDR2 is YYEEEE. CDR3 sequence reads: CASSLFHRGRSNQPQHF. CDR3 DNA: TGTGCCAGCAGCCTATTTCACCGGGGACGAAGCAATCAGCCCCAGCATTTT.

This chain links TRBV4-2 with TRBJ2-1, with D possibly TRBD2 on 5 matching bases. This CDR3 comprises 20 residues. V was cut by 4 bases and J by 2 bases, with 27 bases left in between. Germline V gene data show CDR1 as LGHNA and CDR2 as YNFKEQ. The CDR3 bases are TGTGCCAGCAGCCCTACTGCTCGTCCGGGCCGAGCGGCTACCTACAATGAGCAGTTCTTC. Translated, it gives CASSPTARPGRAATYNEQFF.

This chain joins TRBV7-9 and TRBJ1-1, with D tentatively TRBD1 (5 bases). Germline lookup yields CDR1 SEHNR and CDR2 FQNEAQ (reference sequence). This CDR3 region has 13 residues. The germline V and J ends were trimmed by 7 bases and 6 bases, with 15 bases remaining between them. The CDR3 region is CASIQTGIAEAFF. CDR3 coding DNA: TGTGCCAGCATCCAAACAGGTATCGCTGAAGCTTTCTTT.

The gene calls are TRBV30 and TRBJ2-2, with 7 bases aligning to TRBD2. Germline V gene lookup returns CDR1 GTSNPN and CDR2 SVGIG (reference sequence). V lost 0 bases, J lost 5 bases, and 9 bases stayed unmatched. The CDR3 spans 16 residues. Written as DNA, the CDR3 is TGTGCCTGGAGTGTATGGAGGTTGGGGGGGACCGGGGAGCTGTTTTTT. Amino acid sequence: CAWSVWRLGGTGELFF. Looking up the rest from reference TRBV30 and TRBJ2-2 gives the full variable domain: SQTIHQWPATLVQPVGSPLSLECTVEGTSNPNLYWYRQAAGRGLQLLFYSVGIGQISSEVPQNLSASRPQDRQFILSSKKLLLSDSGFYLCAWSVWRLGGTGELFFGEGSRLTVL.

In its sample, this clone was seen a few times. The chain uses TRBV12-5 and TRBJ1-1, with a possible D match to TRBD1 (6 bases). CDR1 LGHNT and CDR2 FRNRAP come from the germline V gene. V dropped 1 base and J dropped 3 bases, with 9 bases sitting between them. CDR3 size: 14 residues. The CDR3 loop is CASGLGYRDTEAFF. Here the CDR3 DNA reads TGTGCTAGTGGTTTGGGTTACAGGGACACTGAAGCTTTCTTT.

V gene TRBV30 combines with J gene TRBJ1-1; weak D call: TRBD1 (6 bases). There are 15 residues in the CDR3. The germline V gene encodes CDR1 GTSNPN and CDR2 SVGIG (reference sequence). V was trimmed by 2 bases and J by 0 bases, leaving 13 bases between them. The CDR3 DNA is TGTGCCTGGAGTTGGGGGGCAGGGGTGAACACTGAAGCTTTCTTT. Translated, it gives CAWSWGAGVNTEAFF.

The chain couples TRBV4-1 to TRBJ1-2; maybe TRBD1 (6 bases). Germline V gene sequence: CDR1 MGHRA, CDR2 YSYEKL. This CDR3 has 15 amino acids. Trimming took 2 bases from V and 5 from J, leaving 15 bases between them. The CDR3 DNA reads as TGCGCCAGCAGCCAAACAGGGTACCCGGCGTATGGCTACACCTTC. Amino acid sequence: CASSQTGYPAYGYTF.

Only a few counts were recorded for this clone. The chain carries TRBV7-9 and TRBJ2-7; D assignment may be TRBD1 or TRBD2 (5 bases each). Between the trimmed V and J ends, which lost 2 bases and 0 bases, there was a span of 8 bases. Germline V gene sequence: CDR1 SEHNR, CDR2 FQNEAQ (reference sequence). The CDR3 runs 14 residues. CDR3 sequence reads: CASSLSGGSYEQYF. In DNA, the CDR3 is TGTGCCAGCAGCTTATCTGGGGGCTCCTACGAGCAGTACTTC. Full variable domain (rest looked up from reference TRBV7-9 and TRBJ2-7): DTGVSQNPRHKITKRGQNVTFRCDPISEHNRLYWYRQTLGQGPEFLTYFQNEAQLEKSRLLSDRFSAERPKGSFSTLEIQRTEQGDSAMYLCASSLSGGSYEQYFGPGTRLTVT.

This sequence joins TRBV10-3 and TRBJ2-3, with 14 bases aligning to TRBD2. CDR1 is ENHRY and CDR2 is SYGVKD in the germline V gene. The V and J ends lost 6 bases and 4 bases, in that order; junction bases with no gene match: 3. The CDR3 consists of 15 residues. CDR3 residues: CAIRAGLAGADTQYF. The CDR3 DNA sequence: TGTGCCATCAGGGCGGGACTAGCGGGAGCAGATACGCAGTATTTT.

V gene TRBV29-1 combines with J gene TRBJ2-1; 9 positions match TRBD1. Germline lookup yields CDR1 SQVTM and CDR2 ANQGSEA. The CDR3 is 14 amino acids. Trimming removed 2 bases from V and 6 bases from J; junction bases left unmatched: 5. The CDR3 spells CSVEPGTGSNEQFF. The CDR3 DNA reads TGCAGCGTTGAACCCGGGACAGGGTCCAATGAGCAGTTCTTC.

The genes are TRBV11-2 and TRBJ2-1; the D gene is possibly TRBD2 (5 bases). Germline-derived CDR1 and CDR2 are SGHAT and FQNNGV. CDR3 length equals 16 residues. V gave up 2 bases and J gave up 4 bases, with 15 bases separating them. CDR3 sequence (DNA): TGTGCCAGCAGCTTATTTCTCAGCGGAAAATACAATGAGCAGTTCTTC. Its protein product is CASSLFLSGKYNEQFF.

In DNA form, the CDR3 reads TGTGCCAGCGGTAGGGGGCGGGACTATGGCTACACCTTC. Amino acid sequence: CASGRGRDYGYTF. The V call is TRBV6-5, the J call TRBJ1-2; 7 bases line up with TRBD1. The V and J ends lost 8 bases and 3 bases, in that order; junction bases with no gene match: 6. The CDR3 has 13 amino acids. Germline-derived CDR1 and CDR2 are MNHEY and SVGAGI.

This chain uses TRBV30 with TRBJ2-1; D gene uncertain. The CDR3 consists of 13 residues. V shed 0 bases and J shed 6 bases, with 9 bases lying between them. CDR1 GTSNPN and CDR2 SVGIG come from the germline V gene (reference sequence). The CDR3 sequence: CAWSVRLANEQFF. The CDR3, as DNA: TGTGCCTGGAGTGTACGACTCGCCAATGAGCAGTTCTTC.

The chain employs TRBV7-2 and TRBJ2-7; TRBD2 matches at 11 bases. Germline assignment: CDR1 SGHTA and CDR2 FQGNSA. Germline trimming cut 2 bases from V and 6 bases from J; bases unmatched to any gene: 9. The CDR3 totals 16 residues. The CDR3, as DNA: TGTGCCAGCAGCTTACTCCCCCTAGCGGGAGGCGGCGAGCAGTACTTC. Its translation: CASSLLPLAGGGEQYF.

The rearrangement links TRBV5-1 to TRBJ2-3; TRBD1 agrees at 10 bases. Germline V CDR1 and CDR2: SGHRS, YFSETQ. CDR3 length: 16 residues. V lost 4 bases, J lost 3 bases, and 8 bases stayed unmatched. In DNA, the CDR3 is TGCGCCAGCAGCGTGGCCGGGACAGGGGTTACAGATACGCAGTATTTT. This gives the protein CASSVAGTGVTDTQYF.

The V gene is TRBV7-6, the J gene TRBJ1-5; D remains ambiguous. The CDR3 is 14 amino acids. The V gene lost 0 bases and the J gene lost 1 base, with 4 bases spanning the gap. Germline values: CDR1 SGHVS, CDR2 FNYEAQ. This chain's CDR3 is CASSLAGSNQPQHF. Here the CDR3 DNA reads TGTGCCAGCAGCTTAGCAGGGAGCAATCAGCCCCAGCATTTT.

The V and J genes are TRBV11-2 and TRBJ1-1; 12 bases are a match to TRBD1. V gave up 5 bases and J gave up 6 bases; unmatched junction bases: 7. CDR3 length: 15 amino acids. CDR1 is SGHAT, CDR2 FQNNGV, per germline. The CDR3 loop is CASSAGQGALAEAFF. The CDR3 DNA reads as TGTGCCAGCAGCGCGGGACAGGGGGCTTTGGCTGAAGCTTTCTTT. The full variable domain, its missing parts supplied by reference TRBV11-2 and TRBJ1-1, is EAGVAQSPRYKIIEKRQSVAFWCNPISGHATLYWYQQILGQGPKLLIQFQNNGVVDDSQLPKDRFSAERLKGVDSTLKIQPAKLEDSAVYLCASSAGQGALAEAFFGQGTRLTVV.

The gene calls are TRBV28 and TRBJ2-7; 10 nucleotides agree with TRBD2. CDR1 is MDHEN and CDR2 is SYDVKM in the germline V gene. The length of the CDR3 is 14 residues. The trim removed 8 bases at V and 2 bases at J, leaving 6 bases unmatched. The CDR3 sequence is CASSLLAGTYEQYF. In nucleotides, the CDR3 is TGTGCCAGCTCCTTACTAGCGGGAACCTACGAGCAGTACTTC.

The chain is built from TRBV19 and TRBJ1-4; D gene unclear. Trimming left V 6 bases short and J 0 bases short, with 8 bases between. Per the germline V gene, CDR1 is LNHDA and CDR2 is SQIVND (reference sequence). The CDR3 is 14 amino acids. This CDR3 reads CASRGGATNEKLFF. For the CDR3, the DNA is TGTGCCAGTAGGGGCGGCGCAACTAATGAAAAACTGTTTTTT.

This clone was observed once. The CDR3 reads CASSVDRGRAEKLFF. Written as DNA, the CDR3 is TGTGCCAGCAGTGTGGACAGGGGGCGGGCTGAAAAACTGTTTTTT. The chain joins TRBV2 to TRBJ1-4; 11 bases map to TRBD1. CDR1 is SNHLY, CDR2 FYNNEI, per germline. Trimming cost V 4 bases and J 7 bases; bases outside gene matches: 5. The CDR3 is 15 residues long. Supplemented by reference TRBV2 and TRBJ1-4, the full variable domain reads EPEVTQTPSHQVTQMGQEVILRCVPISNHLYFYWYRQILGQKVEFLVSFYNNEISEKSEIFDDQFSVERPDGSNFTLKIRSTKLEDSAMYFCASSVDRGRAEKLFFGSGTQLSVL.

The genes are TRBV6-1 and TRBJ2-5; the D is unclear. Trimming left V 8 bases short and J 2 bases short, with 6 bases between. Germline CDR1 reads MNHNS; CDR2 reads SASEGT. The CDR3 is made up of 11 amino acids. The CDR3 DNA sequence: TGTGCCAGCTATTCACAAGAGACCCAGTACTTC. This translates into CASYSQETQYF.

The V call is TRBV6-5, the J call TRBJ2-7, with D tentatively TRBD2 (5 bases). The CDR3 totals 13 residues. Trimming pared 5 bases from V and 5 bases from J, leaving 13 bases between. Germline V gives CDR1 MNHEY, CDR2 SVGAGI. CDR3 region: CASSNLLLDEQYF. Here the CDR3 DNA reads TGTGCCAGCAGTAACCTACTACTAGACGAGCAGTACTTC.

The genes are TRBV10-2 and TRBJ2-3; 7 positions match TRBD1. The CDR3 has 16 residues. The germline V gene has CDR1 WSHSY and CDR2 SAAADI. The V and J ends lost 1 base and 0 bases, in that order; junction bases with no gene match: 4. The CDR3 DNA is TGCGCCAGCAGTGAGTTCACGGGACAGAGCACAGATACGCAGTATTTT. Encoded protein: CASSEFTGQSTDTQYF.

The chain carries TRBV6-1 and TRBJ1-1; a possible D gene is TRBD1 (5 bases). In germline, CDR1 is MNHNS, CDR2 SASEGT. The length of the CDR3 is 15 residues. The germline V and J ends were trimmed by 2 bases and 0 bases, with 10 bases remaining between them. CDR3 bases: TGTGCCAGCAGTGAATGGGGGGGGGTGAACACTGAAGCTTTCTTT. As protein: CASSEWGGVNTEAFF.

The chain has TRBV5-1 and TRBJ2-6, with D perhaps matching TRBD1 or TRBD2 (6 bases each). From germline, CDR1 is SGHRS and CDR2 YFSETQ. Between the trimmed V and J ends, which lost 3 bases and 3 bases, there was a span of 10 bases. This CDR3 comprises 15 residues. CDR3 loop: CASSSEGHGANVLTF. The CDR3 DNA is TGCGCCAGCAGCTCGGAGGGACATGGGGCCAACGTCCTGACTTTC.

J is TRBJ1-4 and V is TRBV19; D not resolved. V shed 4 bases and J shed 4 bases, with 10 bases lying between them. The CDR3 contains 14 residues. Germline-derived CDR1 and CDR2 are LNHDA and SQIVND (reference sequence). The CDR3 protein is CASSTRGLNEKLFF. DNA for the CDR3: TGTGCCAGTAGTACCCGTGGGCTTAATGAAAAACTGTTTTTT. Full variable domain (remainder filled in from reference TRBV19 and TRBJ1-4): DGGITQSPKYLFRKEGQNVTLSCEQNLNHDAMYWYRQDPGQGLRLIYYSQIVNDFQKGDIAEGYSVSREKKESFPLTVTSAQKNPTAFYLCASSTRGLNEKLFFGSGTQLSVL.

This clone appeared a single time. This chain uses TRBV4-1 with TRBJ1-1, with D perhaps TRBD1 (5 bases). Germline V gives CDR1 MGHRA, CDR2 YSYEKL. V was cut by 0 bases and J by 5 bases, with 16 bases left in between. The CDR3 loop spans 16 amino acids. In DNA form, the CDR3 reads TGCGCCAGCAGCCAAGATCGCCCCAGGGTGGGTACTGAAGCTTTCTTT. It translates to CASSQDRPRVGTEAFF.

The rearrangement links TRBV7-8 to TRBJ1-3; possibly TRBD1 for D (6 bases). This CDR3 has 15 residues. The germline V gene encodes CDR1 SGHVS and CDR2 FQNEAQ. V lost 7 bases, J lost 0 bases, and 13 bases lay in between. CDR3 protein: CASTHRVSSGNTIYF. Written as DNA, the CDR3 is TGTGCCAGCACGCACAGGGTTAGCTCTGGAAACACCATATATTTT.